Following are 28 T cell receptor beta chains from one sample sequenced in a study of blood T cell repertoires in COVID-19. The method was immunoSEQ multiplex PCR; TCRdb's version includes in-frame clones alone and lacks a portion of them. The data show under 250,000 clones, about 90% seen once. The sequencing sample was made of PBMCs or T cells enriched from blood (not recorded which). These receptors originate from a woman aged 40 to 49 who had been exposed to COVID-19.

The chain combines TRBV29-1 with TRBJ2-1, with a weak D call TRBD2 (7 bases). The CDR3 contains 12 residues. The germline CDR1 and CDR2 sequences are SQVTM and ANQGSEA. The V and J ends lost 3 bases and 9 bases respectively, with 12 bases between them. The CDR3 bases are TGCAGCGTTGACCGCGGGGGCAGTGAGCAGTTCTTC. Protein sequence: CSVDRGGSEQFF.

The J gene is TRBJ1-1, the V gene TRBV2; D not resolved. This CDR3 comprises 12 residues. In germline, CDR1 is SNHLY, CDR2 FYNNEI. V gave up 6 bases and J gave up 6 bases, with 11 bases separating them. CDR3 DNA sequence: TGTGCCAGCAGCGCCTTAGTAGCTGAAGCTTTCTTT. Translated, it gives CASSALVAEAFF.

This chain links TRBV4-1 with TRBJ1-3; 7 bases are shared with TRBD1. CDR1 is MGHRA, CDR2 YSYEKL, per germline. The trim removed 2 bases at V and 0 bases at J, leaving 7 bases unmatched. The CDR3 spans 17 residues. The CDR3 bases are TGCGCCAGCAGCCAATTTCCGGGACAGAACTCTGGAAACACCATATATTTT. Protein product: CASSQFPGQNSGNTIYF.

The rearrangement uses TRBV5-1 and TRBJ2-5, with D unresolved. The V and J ends lost 1 base and 0 bases respectively, with 10 bases between them. Germline lookup yields CDR1 SGHRS and CDR2 YFSETQ. CDR3 length equals 15 residues. This CDR3 is CASSLQNRYQETQYF. In nucleotides, the CDR3 is TGCGCCAGCAGCTTGCAAAACAGATACCAAGAGACCCAGTACTTC.

This chain links TRBV11-3 with TRBJ1-1; D uncertain. This CDR3 contains 14 residues. Trimming left V 3 bases short and J 1 base short, with 9 bases between. Germline-derived CDR1 and CDR2 are SGHNT and YENEEA. The CDR3 coding sequence is TGTGCCAGCAGCTTTGTCAGTTGGAACACTGAAGCTTTCTTT. Its protein is CASSFVSWNTEAFF.

The chain couples TRBV19 to TRBJ1-2, with D unclear. The ends were cut back, 4 bases at V and 6 bases at J, with 12 bases in the middle. The CDR3 consists of 13 residues. Germline CDR1 is LNHDA and CDR2 is SQIVND (reference sequence). The CDR3 spells CASSTQTWDGYTF. In DNA, the CDR3 is TGTGCCAGTAGTACCCAGACTTGGGATGGCTACACCTTC.

The rearrangement joins TRBV7-2 to TRBJ2-5; D gene ambiguous. V was trimmed by 3 bases and J by 1 base, leaving 6 bases between them. The CDR3 is 13 amino acids. Per the germline V gene, CDR1 is SGHTA and CDR2 is FQGNSA. The CDR3: CASSFGLQETQYF. CDR3 sequence (DNA): TGTGCCAGCAGCTTTGGCCTCCAAGAGACCCAGTACTTC.

The chain carries TRBV10-3 and TRBJ1-3; D remains unclear. Germline V gene sequence: CDR1 ENHRY, CDR2 SYGVKD. CDR3 length: 13 residues. Trimming cost V 6 bases and J 10 bases, with 16 bases left between them. In DNA form, the CDR3 reads TGTGCCATCAGCCCCGAGGCCGTCCGGACCATATATTTT. It encodes CAISPEAVRTIYF.

A single count supports this clone. The genes are TRBV3-1 (or the pseudogene TRBV3-2) and TRBJ1-6; TRBD1 matches 9 bases. The CDR3 consists of 17 residues. V was pared by 1 base and J by 9 bases, with 10 bases of the junction left unmatched. Germline loops: CDR1 LGHDT, CDR2 YNNKEL (reference sequence). This chain's CDR3 is CASSQVAGQGAGSPLHF. As DNA, the CDR3 is TGTGCCAGCAGCCAAGTCGCGGGACAGGGTGCTGGTTCACCCCTCCACTTT.

The chain uses TRBV6-2 or TRBV6-3 and TRBJ1-5; D may be TRBD1 (5 bases). From germline, CDR1 is MNHEY and CDR2 SVGEGT. This CDR3 is 16 amino acids long. With 3 bases removed from V and 3 bases from J, the gap between germline ends came to 15 bases. CDR3 sequence: CASSYRGGTFNQPQHF. CDR3 bases: TGTGCCAGCAGTTATCGGGGGGGAACTTTCAATCAGCCCCAGCATTTT.

The rearrangement links TRBV5-5 to TRBJ1-1; 9 bases line up with TRBD1. V trimming: 4 bases; J trimming: 1 base; junction bases outside the gene matches: 5. The CDR3 runs to 15 residues. Germline values: CDR1 SGHKS, CDR2 YYEKEE (reference sequence). In nucleotides, the CDR3 is TGTGCCAGCAGCACCAGGACAGGGGAGAACACTGAAGCTTTCTTT. It translates to CASSTRTGENTEAFF.

The V and J genes are TRBV19 and TRBJ1-1; 7 nucleotides align to TRBD1. Germline V gene sequence: CDR1 LNHDA, CDR2 SQIVND (reference sequence). V lost 6 bases, J lost 10 bases, and 14 bases stayed unmatched. The CDR3 is 14 residues long. The CDR3 here is CASSYPGTEVGAFF. In DNA, the CDR3 is TGTGCCAGTAGCTACCCCGGGACAGAGGTGGGAGCTTTCTTT.

The chain uses TRBV6-6 and TRBJ1-4, with a weak D call TRBD1 (5 bases). Per germline, CDR1 MNHNY and CDR2 SVGAGI (reference sequence). CDR3 length: 16 amino acids. The V and J ends lost 4 bases and 6 bases respectively, with 18 bases between them. CDR3 loop: CASSFSGGVVDEKLFF. Written as DNA, the CDR3 is TGTGCCAGCAGTTTCTCGGGAGGGGTCGTTGATGAAAAACTGTTTTTT.

The rearrangement uses TRBV5-1 and TRBJ1-5; TRBD1 matches at 10 bases. The length of the CDR3 is 15 residues. With 2 bases clipped from V and 7 bases from J, the junction kept 6 bases outside the gene matches. CDR1 is SGHRS and CDR2 is YFSETQ in the germline V gene. CDR3 DNA: TGCGCCAGCAGCTTCGGTGACAGGGGGCCCCAGCCCCAGCATTTT. Translation: CASSFGDRGPQPQHF.

The CDR3 DNA reads TGTGCCAGCAGTCAGGGTTACAATCAGCCCCAGCATTTT. Its translation: CASSQGYNQPQHF. The chain combines TRBV12-3 or TRBV12-4 with TRBJ1-5, with TRBD1 as a possible D gene (5 bases). V dropped 5 bases and J dropped 3 bases, with 8 bases sitting between them. The CDR3 spans 13 residues.

This chain connects TRBV6-5 to TRBJ2-5; D is perhaps TRBD1 (7 bases). V was shortened by 2 bases and J by 1 base, with 11 bases between the two germline ends. The CDR3 is 15 residues long. Germline CDR1 is MNHEY and CDR2 is SVGAGI. The CDR3 spells CASSYAGQTQETQYF. The CDR3 bases are TGTGCCAGCAGTTACGCGGGACAGACCCAAGAGACCCAGTACTTC.

The chain carries TRBV2 and TRBJ2-7, with a weak D call TRBD2 (6 bases). This CDR3 has 12 residues. Germline CDR1 and CDR2: SNHLY and FYNNEI. V shed 7 bases and J shed 4 bases, with 11 bases lying between them. The CDR3 loop is CASTAEGYEQYV. The CDR3 DNA is TGTGCCAGCACCGCGGAGGGGTACGAGCAGTACGTC.

The CDR3 nucleotides read TGTGCCAGCAGCACCGGGACTCGTTCGAACCAGTACTTC. This encodes CASSTGTRSNQYF. The genes are TRBV11-3 and TRBJ2-5; possible D gene TRBD2, 6 bases. Germline assignment: CDR1 SGHNT and CDR2 YENEEA. The CDR3 contains 13 residues. Trimming stripped 5 bases from V and 10 bases from J, with 17 bases between.

The J gene is TRBJ1-2, the V gene TRBV5-1, with TRBD1 as a possible D gene (5 bases). The CDR3 is 13 amino acids. The V end was cut by 4 bases, the J end by 8 bases, with 15 bases between. The germline V gene has CDR1 SGHRS and CDR2 YFSETQ. CDR3 residues: CASSLRQGGGYTF. In DNA form, the CDR3 reads TGCGCCAGCAGCCTCAGGCAGGGTGGGGGCTACACCTTC. Supplemented by reference TRBV5-1 and TRBJ1-2, the full variable domain reads KAGVTQTPRYLIKTRGQQVTLSCSPISGHRSVSWYQQTPGQGLQFLFEYFSETQRNKGNFPGRFSGRQFSNSRSEMNVSTLELGDSALYLCASSLRQGGGYTFGSGTRLTVV.

The gene calls are TRBV24-1 and TRBJ2-2, with TRBD1 matching over 9 bases. This CDR3 has 15 residues. CDR1 is KGHDR and CDR2 is SFDVKD in the germline V gene. Germline trimming cut 7 bases from V and 8 bases from J; bases unmatched to any gene: 10. In DNA form, the CDR3 reads TGTGCCACCAGCCCCGGACAGGGGCGCGCGGGGGAGCTGTTTTTT. This translates into CATSPGQGRAGELFF.

The chain recombines TRBV18 with TRBJ1-5; the match to TRBD1 covers 7 bases. Germline V gene sequence: CDR1 KGHSH, CDR2 LQKENI. J gave up 11 bases and V 1 base, and 14 bases lay outside the gene matches. This CDR3 is built from 16 residues. DNA of the CDR3: TGTGCCAGCTCACCACTAAAGGGGGCTTTAATCTCGTCCCAGCATTTT. The encoded protein is CASSPLKGALISSQHF.

The chain joins TRBV25-1 to TRBJ1-1, with D possibly matching TRBD1 (6 bases). The V end lost 7 bases, the J end lost 4 bases, and 13 bases lay between the germline ends. Looked up from germline, CDR1 is MGHDK and CDR2 is SYGVNS. This CDR3 is built from 13 residues. DNA of the CDR3: TGTGCCAGCACCAAAGGGGGAAGCACTGAAGCTTTCTTT. Amino acid sequence: CASTKGGSTEAFF.

The chain uses TRBV28 and TRBJ1-4; 8 bases agree with TRBD1. CDR3 length: 14 residues. The junction had 12 bases not matched to a gene; V was cut back by 10 bases and J by 8 bases. Germline V CDR1 and CDR2: MDHEN, SYDVKM. CDR3 in DNA: TGTGCCACCTTACGCCCAGGGGGCGAAGAAAAACTGTTTTTT. Translation gives CATLRPGGEEKLFF.

The gene calls are TRBV7-9 and TRBJ2-7, with D perhaps TRBD2 (6 bases). The V end lost 5 bases, the J end lost 3 bases, and 11 bases lay between the germline ends. This CDR3 is 13 amino acids long. Germline values: CDR1 SEHNR, CDR2 FQNEAQ (reference sequence). CDR3 coding DNA: TGTGCCAGCAGCGCCGGACTAATCTACGAGCAGTACGTC. Residues: CASSAGLIYEQYV.

The rearrangement links TRBV14 to TRBJ2-3, with TRBD2 matching over 14 bases. V gave up 4 bases and J gave up 2 bases; unmatched junction bases: 14. This CDR3 comprises 20 residues. CDR1 and CDR2 from the germline V gene are SGHDN and FVKESK. The CDR3: CASSPGLAGGPISLTDTQYF. The CDR3 DNA is TGTGCCAGCAGCCCCGGACTAGCGGGGGGACCGATCTCCCTCACAGATACGCAGTATTTT. The full variable domain, with the rest looked up from reference TRBV14 and TRBJ2-3, is EAGVTQFPSHSVIEKGQTVTLRCDPISGHDNLYWYRRVMGKEIKFLLHFVKESKQDESGMPNNRFLAERTGGTYSTLKVQPAELEDSGVYFCASSPGLAGGPISLTDTQYFGPGTRLTVL.

The chain joins TRBV25-1 to TRBJ1-4; 7 nucleotides align to TRBD1. The CDR3 covers 14 residues. Germline assignment: CDR1 MGHDK and CDR2 SYGVNS. Losses at the gene ends were 4 bases for V and 6 bases for J; bases not matched to a gene: 5. This CDR3 is CASSVRGRDEKLFF. CDR3 coding DNA: TGTGCCAGCAGTGTTAGGGGGCGAGATGAAAAACTGTTTTTT. Drawing the rest from reference TRBV25-1 and TRBJ1-4, the complete variable domain is EADIYQTPRYLVIGTGKKITLECSQTMGHDKMYWYQQDPGMELHLIHYSYGVNSTEKGDLSSESTVSRIRTEHFPLTLESARPSHTSQYLCASSVRGRDEKLFFGSGTQLSVL.

This chain joins TRBV18 and TRBJ2-3; TRBD2 is a possible D gene (5 bases). Germline values: CDR1 KGHSH, CDR2 LQKENI. The CDR3 contains 15 residues. The V and J ends lost 3 bases and 6 bases respectively, with 16 bases between them. CDR3 amino acids: CASSPPSRAGDTQYF. The CDR3 DNA reads TGTGCCAGCTCACCTCCGTCGAGGGCCGGGGATACGCAGTATTTT.

J is TRBJ2-5 and V is TRBV28; maybe TRBD2 (6 bases). The germline V gene has CDR1 MDHEN and CDR2 SYDVKM. V was pared by 5 bases and J by 7 bases, with 17 bases between. The CDR3 has 14 residues. CDR3 nucleotides: TGTGCCAGCAGTATGGGACTGGGGTCGGGGACCCAGTACTTC. Protein sequence: CASSMGLGSGTQYF.